This T cell receptor beta chain was obtained from a study of shared clonotypes between healthy human individuals. Nashville, Tennessee was home to all donors, each a Caucasian adult. Study observations and caveats: Only blood was sampled; tissue repertoires likely differ.

For every subset, genomic DNA was evenly distributed across several immunoSEQ plates. The unsorted PBMC replicate PCRs were performed with 300 ng DNA, roughly 30,000 T cell genomes. TCRdb keeps only in-frame clones here, not all; method: immunoSEQ multiplex PCR. The sample has about half a million clones, roughly 85% seen once. Comments on this clone: The antigen is unknown.

This TCR was recovered from a woman aged 40 to 50 in good health. Some clones in this sample may be carry-over from other donors' samples. The sample was PBMCs.

The CDR3 is CASSFLPHQPQHF. DNA of the CDR3: TGTGCCAGCAGCTTCCTTCCCCATCAGCCCCAGCATTTT. The rearrangement joins TRBV7-8 to TRBJ1-5; D remains ambiguous. The V gene lost 3 bases and the J gene lost 5 bases, with 8 bases spanning the gap. Germline V gene sequence: CDR1 SGHVS, CDR2 FQNEAQ. The CDR3 length is 13 residues. Complete variable domain (other parts from reference TRBV7-8 and TRBJ1-5): GAGVSQSPRYKVAKRGQDVALRCDPISGHVSLFWYQQALGQGPEFLTYFQNEAQLDKSGLPSDRFFAERPEGSVSTLKIQRTQQEDSAVYLCASSFLPHQPQHFGDGTRLSIL.